The TCR beta chain under discussion was sequenced for a study of blood T cell repertoires in COVID-19 (dated by TCRdb to the early 2020s). Concerning the study at large: The collaborator samples originated in the United States, Italy and Spain and spanned the acute and convalescent phases of COVID-19. The prospective study material was composed of cDNA or gDNA derived from T cells, B-cell-depleted T cells, or PBMCs. Deeply sampled blood TCRbeta repertoires from subjects exposed to, actively infected with, or recovered from COVID-19 were included in the dataset. A freely available public database, intended as a resource for researchers studying the immune response to SARS-CoV-2, is where the repertoires were released. The samples were drawn from the first 160 participants of the ongoing ImmuneRACE study and from about 1,200 subjects provided by 6 global collaborators. Sample metadata almost always included a de-identified subject ID, COVID-19 status, age in years and sex. HLA class I and class II types, where available, came from metadata supplied by the sample provider rather than from assay-based typing.

The immunoSEQ Assay, a bias-controlled multiplex PCR, was used to amplify TCRbeta CDR3 regions from genomic DNA. The original methods were these. The number of nucleated cells in each sample was estimated from the amplification of reference gene primers within the assay. To quantify the absolute abundance of each unique TCRbeta CDR3 rearrangement, sequence reads were collapsed and filtered. For each sample, productive Simpson clonality was calculated by taking the square root of Simpson's diversity index across productive rearrangements. The immuneACCESS repertoire file appears here via TCRdb, limited to in-frame rearrangements. These files lack a portion of the clones; in checked studies, under half of the deficit traces to unresolved V genes, and the cause of the others is not known. That table furnishes V, J and clone size, whereas the DNA furnished D and trimming. A total of 200,000 to 250,000 clones appear in this sample, about 90% of them only once. The top ten hold over 13% of the sample.

Participants in the prospective study were enrolled through a virtual design, were aged roughly 18 to 90 years, and lived in about two dozen United States geographic areas. To assign participants to cohorts, the prospective study relied on clinical history that participants themselves reported in a screening survey and a study questionnaire. A participant counted as exposed if, within 2 weeks of entering the study, that participant had been in contact with someone who had a PCR-confirmed or clinician-diagnosed COVID-19 case. In the prospective study, whole blood, serum and a nasopharyngeal or oropharyngeal swab were collected from each participant by mobile phlebotomists. Prospective study participants could optionally give additional blood draws and questionnaires over a roughly 2-month period. Before DNA extraction, blood samples from the prospective study were shipped at room temperature or frozen.

Comment on this clone: The antigen it recognizes is unknown. No base qualities exist here, and no much larger clone lies one base off it.

Overall study outcomes, separate from this receptor: The quantity of clinical and demographic metadata differed by source and by participant and was supplied without curation.

CDR1 and CDR2, looked up from the germline V gene (reference sequence), are LNHNV and YYDKDF. Trimming costs V 3 bases and J 7 bases, and their ends lie 25 bases apart. The CDR3, from cysteine to phenylalanine, totals 18 residues. The entry retains the CDR3 DNA only, 54 bases that are in frame from base 1. Specimen: PBMCs or T cells enriched from blood (not recorded which). This TCR was recovered from a man aged 30 to 45 who had been exposed to COVID-19. The chain links TRBV15 with TRBJ2-1, and possibly TRBD1, on 6 matching bases. The CDR3: CATSRPPSQGITWNEQFF. The nucleotide sequence is given as TGTGCCACCAGCAGGCCACCTTCACAGGGAATTACGTGGAATGAGCAGTTCTTC. This CDR3, with the reference TRBV15 and TRBJ2-1 proteins standing in past its ends, gives the full variable domain DAMVIQNPRYQVTQFGKPVTLSCSQTLNHNVMYWYQQKSSQAPKLLFHYYDKDFNNEADTPDNFQSRRPNTSFCFLDIRSPGLGDTAMYLCATSRPPSQGITWNEQFFGPGTRLTVL.